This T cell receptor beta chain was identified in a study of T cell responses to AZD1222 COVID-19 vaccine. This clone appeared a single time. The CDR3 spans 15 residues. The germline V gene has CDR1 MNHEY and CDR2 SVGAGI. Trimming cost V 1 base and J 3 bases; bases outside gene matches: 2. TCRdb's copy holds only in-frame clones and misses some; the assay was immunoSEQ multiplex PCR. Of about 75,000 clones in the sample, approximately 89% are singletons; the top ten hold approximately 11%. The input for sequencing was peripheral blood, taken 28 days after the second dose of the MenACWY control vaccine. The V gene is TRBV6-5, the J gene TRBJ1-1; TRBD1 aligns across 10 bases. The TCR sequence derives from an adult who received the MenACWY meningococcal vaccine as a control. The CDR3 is CASSYLGQGYTEAFF. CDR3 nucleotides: TGTGCCAGCAGTTACTTGGGACAGGGGTACACTGAAGCTTTCTTT.